The clone carrying this T cell receptor (beta chain) has a count of ten or more. Antigen unknown. Molecular-barcoded quantitative 5'-RACE produced these TCR beta libraries. TCRdb passed the 5' RACE reads through MiXCR, listing each CDR3 protein once. The sample has about 240,000 distinct CDR3 sequences, roughly 10% seen once. The data stem from a study of CD8 T cells in ankylosing spondylitis. General observations from the study: Clones tied to disease were said to be significantly enriched in matched ankylosing spondylitis synovial fluid. In synovial fluid and blood from reactive arthritis, some motif variants were previously reported.

The source of this sequence is a male donor with ankylosing spondylitis or in good health (not recorded which). What was sequenced was blood, either unsorted or a sorted T cell fraction (not recorded which).

The CDR3 coding sequence is TGTGCCAGCACCACAAGGGACAGGGATATCTACGAGCAGTACTTC. Its translation is CASTTRDRDIYEQYF. The V and J genes are TRBV6-4 and TRBJ2-7; 9 positions agree with TRBD1. Trimming at V came to 7 bases and at J to 3 bases, leaving 10 bases not matched to a gene. This CDR3 spans 15 amino acids. From germline, CDR1 is MRHNA and CDR2 SNTAGT.